This T cell receptor (beta chain) was captured in a study of blood T cell repertoires in COVID-19. Background on the study: Material from acute and convalescent COVID-19 was sourced from the United States, Italy and Spain.

Repertoires were generated with immunoSEQ multiplex PCR, while TCRdb's copy carries only in-frame clones and drops some. The data show about 72,000 clones, 85% to 90% seen once. CDR3 length equals 15 residues. The V gene end was trimmed by 0 bases and the J gene end by 4 bases; junction bases not matched to a gene: 3. CDR1 SGHTA and CDR2 FQGTGA come from the germline V gene. The source is an older man with active or convalescent COVID-19. The chain is built from TRBV7-3 and TRBJ2-3; 8 bases agree with TRBD2. The sequencing input was peripheral blood. The CDR3 DNA follows: TGTGCCAGCAGCTTAACTGTGACTAGCGCAGATACGCAGTATTTT. Its translation is CASSLTVTSADTQYF.